Listed here are 9 T cell receptor beta chains from one sample, sequenced in a study of T cell responses to AZD1222 COVID-19 vaccine. Some clones are missing from TCRdb's copy, which holds only in-frame ones; the method was immunoSEQ multiplex PCR. The sample includes under 150,000 clones, roughly 90% seen only once; the top ten take about 3.7%. This specimen was peripheral blood, taken on day 0 of AZD1222 vaccination. Source of these receptors: an adult in good health.

This clone came up once. This chain joins TRBV5-1 and TRBJ2-7, with TRBD2 identical over 7 bases. Germline V gives CDR1 SGHRS, CDR2 YFSETQ. The CDR3 loop spans 18 amino acids. The V segment lost 1 base and the J segment 1 base; nucleotides outside the gene matches: 14. The CDR3 DNA sequence: TGCGCCAGCAGCTTGTTCTCGCGGGAGAGACGATGGTCCTACGAGCAGTACTTC. It specifies CASSLFSRERRWSYEQYF.

This chain links TRBV11-2 with TRBJ2-7, with D possibly being TRBD2 (5 bases). The CDR3 runs 14 residues. From germline, CDR1 is SGHAT and CDR2 FQNNGV. The ends were cut back, 6 bases at V and 4 bases at J, with 16 bases in the middle. CDR3 in DNA: TGTGCCAGCAGTCCAGTCGGGGTAGGTTACGAGCAGTACTTC. Residues: CASSPVGVGYEQYF.

The chain links TRBV7-2 to TRBJ1-2, with TRBD1 identical over 10 bases. Losses at the gene ends were 5 bases for V and 6 bases for J; bases not matched to a gene: 6. The length of the CDR3 is 14 residues. The V gene's germline CDR1 is SGHTA and CDR2 FQGNSA. The CDR3, as DNA: TGTGCCAGCAGCCCCCCCGGGACAGGGGATGGCTACACCTTC. This translates into CASSPPGTGDGYTF.

This clone appeared a single time. This chain links TRBV19 with TRBJ1-1; TRBD1 agrees at 9 bases. Germline CDR1 LNHDA, CDR2 SQIVND (reference sequence). The CDR3 totals 14 residues. The trim removed 6 bases at V and 6 bases at J, leaving 8 bases unmatched. The CDR3 here is CASRPRDRVAEAFF. Written as DNA, the CDR3 is TGTGCCAGTAGGCCCCGGGACAGGGTCGCTGAAGCTTTCTTT.

This chain connects TRBV7-9 to TRBJ1-1; 7 nucleotides agree with TRBD1. Germline V gene lookup returns CDR1 SEHNR and CDR2 FQNEAQ (reference sequence). V gave up 5 bases and J gave up 5 bases; unmatched junction bases: 8. This CDR3 is 14 amino acids long. In DNA form, the CDR3 reads TGTGCCAGCAGCCAAACTGCAGGGGGGACTGAAGCTTTCTTT. Residues: CASSQTAGGTEAFF.

This clone was seen just once. The chain is built from TRBV3-1 (or the pseudogene TRBV3-2) and TRBJ2-1; the D is unclear. Per germline, CDR1 LGHDT and CDR2 YNNKEL (reference sequence). The CDR3 runs 13 residues. The ends were cut back, 4 bases at V and 7 bases at J, with 11 bases in the middle. CDR3 loop: CASSRADWNEQFF. Written as DNA, the CDR3 is TGTGCCAGCAGCCGAGCTGACTGGAATGAGCAGTTCTTC.

The J gene is TRBJ2-5, the V gene TRBV29-1; D uncertain. V was shortened by 5 bases and J by 1 base, with 8 bases between the two germline ends. The CDR3 sequence is 12 residues long. Germline lookup yields CDR1 SQVTM and CDR2 ANQGSEA. CDR3 DNA sequence: TGCAGCGTTAGACCGGGCCAAGAGACCCAGTACTTC. Translation: CSVRPGQETQYF.

The chain recombines TRBV6-2 or TRBV6-3 with TRBJ2-3; 14 nucleotides match TRBD2. With 6 bases clipped from V and 4 bases from J, the junction kept 6 bases outside the gene matches. Germline V gives CDR1 MNHEY, CDR2 SVGEGT. The CDR3 loop spans 16 amino acids. Here the CDR3 reads CASSDGTSGGADTQYF. CDR3 sequence (DNA): TGTGCCAGCAGCGACGGGACTAGCGGGGGAGCAGATACGCAGTATTTT.

This chain's CDR3 is CATDTRGASGNTIYF. DNA for the CDR3: TGTGCCACCGATACTAGAGGGGCCTCTGGAAACACCATATATTTT. This chain links TRBV6-5 with TRBJ1-3; TRBD1 might be the D (5 bases). Trimming shortened V by 10 bases and J by 0 bases, and 16 bases separated the two germline ends. The CDR3 runs to 15 residues. Germline CDR1 reads MNHEY; CDR2 reads SVGAGI.